This record concerns one TCR beta chain sequence. Antigen: not known. The PCR made use of 60 Vbeta and 13 Jbeta primers. TCRdb keeps only in-frame clones here, not all; method: immunoSEQ multiplex PCR. The sample's table shows about 170,000 clones. This entry comes from a study of cytomegalovirus exposure and HLA in healthy donors. Overall study results and limits: Rare sequences made up most TCRs, while some public TCRs were found in many donors. In a later analysis, V- and J-gene trimming of beta chains associated with a DCLRE1C missense variant, replicated independently.

This clonotype was sampled from a woman aged 60-75 years in good health and CMV-seronegative. The specimen was PBMCs.

The CDR3 sequence: CASSLNRDTTLPYGYTF. DNA for the CDR3: TGTGCCAGCAGCCTTAATCGGGACACCACACTCCCTTATGGCTACACCTTC. This chain joins TRBV7-6 and TRBJ1-2; tentative D call: TRBD1 (6 bases). This CDR3 is built from 17 residues. Germline loops: CDR1 SGHVS, CDR2 FNYEAQ. V was trimmed by 5 bases and J by 5 bases, leaving 24 bases between them.